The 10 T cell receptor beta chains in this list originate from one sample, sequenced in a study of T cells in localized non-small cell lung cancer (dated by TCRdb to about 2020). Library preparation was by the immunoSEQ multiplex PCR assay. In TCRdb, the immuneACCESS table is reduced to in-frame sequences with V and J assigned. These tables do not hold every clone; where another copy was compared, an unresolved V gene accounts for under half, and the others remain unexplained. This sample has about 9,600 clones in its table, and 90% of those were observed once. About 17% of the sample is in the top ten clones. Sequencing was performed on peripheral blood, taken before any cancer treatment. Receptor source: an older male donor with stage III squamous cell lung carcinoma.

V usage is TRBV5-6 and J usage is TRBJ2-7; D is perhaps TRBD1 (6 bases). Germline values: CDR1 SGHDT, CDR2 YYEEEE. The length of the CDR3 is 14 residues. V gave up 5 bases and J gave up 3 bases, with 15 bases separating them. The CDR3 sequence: CASRRTRGRYEQYF. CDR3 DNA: TGTGCCAGCAGACGTACCAGGGGACGCTACGAGCAGTACTTC.

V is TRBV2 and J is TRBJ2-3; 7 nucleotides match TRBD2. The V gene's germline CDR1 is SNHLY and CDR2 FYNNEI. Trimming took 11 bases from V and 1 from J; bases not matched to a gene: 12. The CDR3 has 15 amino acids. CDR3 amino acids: CASRQKRGGTDTQYF. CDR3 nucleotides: TGTGCCTCAAGACAGAAGCGGGGTGGCACAGATACGCAGTATTTT.

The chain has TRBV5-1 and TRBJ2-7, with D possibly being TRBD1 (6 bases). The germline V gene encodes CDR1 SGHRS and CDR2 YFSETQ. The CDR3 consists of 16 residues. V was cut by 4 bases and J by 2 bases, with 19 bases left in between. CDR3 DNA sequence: TGCGCCAGCAGCATCTCCGGGACGGACAGTACCTACGAGCAGTACTTC. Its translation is CASSISGTDSTYEQYF. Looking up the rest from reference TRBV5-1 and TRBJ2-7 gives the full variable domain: KAGVTQTPRYLIKTRGQQVTLSCSPISGHRSVSWYQQTPGQGLQFLFEYFSETQRNKGNFPGRFSGRQFSNSRSEMNVSTLELGDSALYLCASSISGTDSTYEQYFGPGTRLTVT.

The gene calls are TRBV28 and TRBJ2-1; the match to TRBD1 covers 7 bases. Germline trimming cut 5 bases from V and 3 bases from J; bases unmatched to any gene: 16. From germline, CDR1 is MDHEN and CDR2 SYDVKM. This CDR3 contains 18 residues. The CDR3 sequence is CASSPLLFGQAVYNEQFF. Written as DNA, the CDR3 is TGTGCCAGCAGTCCCCTCCTTTTTGGACAGGCAGTCTACAATGAGCAGTTCTTC. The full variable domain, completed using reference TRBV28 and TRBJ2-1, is DVKVTQSSRYLVKRTGEKVFLECVQDMDHENMFWYRQDPGLGLRLIYFSYDVKMKEKGDIPEGYSVSREKKERFSLILESASTNQTSMYLCASSPLLFGQAVYNEQFFGPGTRLTVL.

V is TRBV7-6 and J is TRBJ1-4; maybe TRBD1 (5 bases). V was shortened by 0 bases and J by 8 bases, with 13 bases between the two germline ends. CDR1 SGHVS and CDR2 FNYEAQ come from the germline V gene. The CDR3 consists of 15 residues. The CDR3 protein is CASSLAPAGREKLFF. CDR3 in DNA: TGTGCCAGCAGCTTAGCGCCGGCAGGGCGGGAAAAACTGTTTTTT.

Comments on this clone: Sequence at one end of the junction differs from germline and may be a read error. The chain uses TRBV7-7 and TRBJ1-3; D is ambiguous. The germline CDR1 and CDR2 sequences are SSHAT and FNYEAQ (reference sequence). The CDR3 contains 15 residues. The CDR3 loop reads CASSLGLNSGNTIYF. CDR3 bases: TGTGCTAGCAGCTTAGGTCTCAACTCTGGAAACACCATATATTTT.

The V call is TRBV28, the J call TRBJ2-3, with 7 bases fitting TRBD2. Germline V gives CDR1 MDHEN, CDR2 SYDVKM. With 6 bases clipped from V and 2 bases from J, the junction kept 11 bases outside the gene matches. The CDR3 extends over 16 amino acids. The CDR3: CASSLPMGGITDTQYF. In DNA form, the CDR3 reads TGTGCCAGCAGCCTCCCCATGGGGGGGATCACAGATACGCAGTATTTT.

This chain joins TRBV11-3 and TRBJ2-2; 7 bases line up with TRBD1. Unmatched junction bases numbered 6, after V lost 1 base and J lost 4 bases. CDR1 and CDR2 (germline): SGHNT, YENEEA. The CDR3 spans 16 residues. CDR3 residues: CASSLGKGDSTGELFF. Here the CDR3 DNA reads TGTGCCAGCAGCTTAGGAAAAGGGGACAGCACCGGGGAGCTGTTTTTT.

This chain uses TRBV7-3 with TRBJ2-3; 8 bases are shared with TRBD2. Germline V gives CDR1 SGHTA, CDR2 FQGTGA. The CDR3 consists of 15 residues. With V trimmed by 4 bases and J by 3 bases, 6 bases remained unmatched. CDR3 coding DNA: TGTGCCAGCAGCTCCCGCGGGGGGTCGACAGATACGCAGTATTTT. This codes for CASSSRGGSTDTQYF. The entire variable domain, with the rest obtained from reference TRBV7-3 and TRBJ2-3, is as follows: GAGVSQTPSNKVTEKGKYVELRCDPISGHTALYWYRQSLGQGPEFLIYFQGTGAADDSGLPNDRFFAVRPEGSVSTLKIQRTERGDSAVYLCASSSRGGSTDTQYFGPGTRLTVL.

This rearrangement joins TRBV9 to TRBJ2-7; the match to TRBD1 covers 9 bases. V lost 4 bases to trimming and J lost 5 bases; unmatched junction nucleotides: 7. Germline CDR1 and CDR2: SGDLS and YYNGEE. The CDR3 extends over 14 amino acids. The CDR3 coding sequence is TGTGCCAGCAGCTACCGGGGACAGGGCGACGAGCAGTACTTC. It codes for CASSYRGQGDEQYF.